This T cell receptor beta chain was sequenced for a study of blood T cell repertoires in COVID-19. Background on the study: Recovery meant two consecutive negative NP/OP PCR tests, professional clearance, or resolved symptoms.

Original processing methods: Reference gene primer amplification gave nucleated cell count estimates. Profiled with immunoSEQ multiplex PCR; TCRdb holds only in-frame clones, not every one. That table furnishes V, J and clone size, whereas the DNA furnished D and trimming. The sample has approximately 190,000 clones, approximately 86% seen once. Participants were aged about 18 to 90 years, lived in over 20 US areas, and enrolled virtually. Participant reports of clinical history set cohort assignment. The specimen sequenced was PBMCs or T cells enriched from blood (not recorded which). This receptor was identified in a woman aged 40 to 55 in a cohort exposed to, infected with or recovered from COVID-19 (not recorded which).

The CDR3 here is CASSQRGLAAETQYF. As DNA, the CDR3 is TGCGCCAGCAGCCAACGCGGACTAGCGGCAGAGACCCAGTACTTC. V gene TRBV4-1 combines with J gene TRBJ2-5; 10 nucleotides agree with TRBD2. The CDR3 sequence is 15 residues long. J gave up 4 bases and V 2 bases, and 4 bases lay outside the gene matches. Per the germline V gene, CDR1 is MGHRA and CDR2 is YSYEKL.